This is a list of T cell receptor beta chains from one sample in a study of T cells in Graves' hyperthyroidism and ophthalmopathy. Using its own MiXCR run on the multiplex PCR reads, TCRdb lists one record per CDR3 protein. The table includes roughly 710,000 distinct CDR3 sequences, roughly 32% detected once. Sequences were obtained from blood. Source of these receptors: a woman in her forties with Graves' hyperthyroidism. Both conserved end residues are part of each CDR3. Only some rows state a clone size, as once, few, many or a class for expanded clones.

>TRBJ1-1|many|TRBV19|18
CATRRSRQTGLMNTEAFF
>TRBJ1-2|many|TRBV5-1|13
CASSSQGSYGYTF
>TRBJ1-6|many|TRBV7-2|14
CASSTGDYNSPLHF
>TRBJ2-7|many|TRBV29-1|15
CSASAGGYQAYEQYF
>TRBJ1-5|.|TRBV15|14
CATSRQGADQPQHF
>TRBJ2-5|.|TRBV12-3/TRBV12-4|15
CASSRTGGLKETQYF
>TRBJ1-1|few|TRBV12-3/TRBV12-4|15
CASSLRDRVYAEAFF
>TRBJ2-7|.|TRBV7-6|13
CASSPTADTEQYF
>TRBJ2-7|.|TRBV6-5|17
CASSYGYDQGGSYEQYF
>TRBJ2-7|many|TRBV20-1|14
CSARERRGPYEQYF
>TRBJ1-6|many|TRBV2|13
CASNPDKRSPLHF
>TRBJ1-5|few|TRBV7-2|13
CASSPSVAQPQHF
>TRBJ1-2|.|TRBV4-3|13
CASSQETGDGYTF
>TRBJ2-5|few|TRBV12-3/TRBV12-4|15
CASSFRRGGPETQYF
>TRBJ2-7|once|TRBV20-1|13
CSAGQGVEYEQYF
>TRBJ1-3|many|TRBV7-2|15
CASSLAASAGNTIYF
>TRBJ1-4|few|TRBV7-9|16
CASTNWRTGRREKLFF
>TRBJ1-6|few|TRBV7-8|15
CASSLGRGGNSPLHF
>TRBJ2-3|.|TRBV9|14
CASSVVLGADTQYF
>TRBJ2-3|.|TRBV11-2|18
CASSLQYAVAGGGDTQYF
>TRBJ1-1|few|TRBV7-2|15
CASSPRSTMNTEAFF
>TRBJ2-3|.|TRBV5-1|16
CASRPPLGVGRDTQYF
>TRBJ2-7|.|TRBV20-1|15
CSAIDSGAWSYEQYF
>TRBJ1-4|many|TRBV2|14
CASSAQVENEKLFF
>TRBJ1-1|.|TRBV5-8|13
CASSDRWQPEAFF
>TRBJ1-2|.|TRBV19|14
CASGTVSGRDGYTF
>TRBJ1-1|.|TRBV29-1|14
CSVERDRAGTEAFF
>TRBJ1-5|.|TRBV5-5|16
CASSVEGTGGNQPQHF
>TRBJ1-1|.|TRBV9|14
CASSQDYTGGEASF
>TRBJ2-5|.|TRBV7-2|14
CASSPRGGPETQYF
>TRBJ1-6|many|TRBV20-1|15
CSARDYGTGASPLHF
>TRBJ1-1|few|TRBV19|13
CAVSWAGNTEAFF
>TRBJ1-2|.|TRBV12-3/TRBV12-4|14
CASSLRRLDYGYTF
>TRBJ1-1|.|TRBV10-2|13
CASIGARATEAFF
>TRBJ1-1|few|TRBV5-1|16
CASSQHRGHRNTEAFF
>TRBJ2-7|.|TRBV4-3|17
CASSQRGLRDSAYEQYF
>TRBJ1-2|many|TRBV2|14
CASSEGAGGYGYTF
>TRBJ2-2|many|TRBV20-1|16
CSARGPAPHQGGELFF
>TRBJ1-2|.|TRBV12-3/TRBV12-4|18
CASSFNRREGRDAYGYTF
>TRBJ1-2|few|TRBV6-6|15
CASSEGQGALRGYTF
>TRBJ2-2|.|TRBV4-1|16
CASSQWTGGNTGELFF
>TRBJ2-7|once|TRBV19|13
CASSPRGRYEQYF
>TRBJ2-7|few|TRBV7-8|16
CASSPSRGGLAYEQYF
>TRBJ1-2|many|TRBV4-1|14
CASSQAGRGYGYTF
>TRBJ1-1|.|TRBV7-2|13
CASNRQVNTEAFF
>TRBJ1-5|once|TRBV20-1|17
CSASTTGQAGGNQPQHF
>TRBJ1-4|many|TRBV20-1|14
CSARLAWANEKLFF
>TRBJ1-5|many|TRBV10-3|17
CASQGGEGDRSNQPQHF
>TRBJ2-5|.|TRBV20-1|14
CSARKAGNQETQYF
>TRBJ2-2|.|TRBV9|21
CASSAPLSGTSGRLGTGELFF
>TRBJ2-7|.|TRBV28|14
CASSLGTESYEQYF
>TRBJ1-2|.|TRBV11-3|14
CASSLRRTNYGYTF
>TRBJ1-1|many|TRBV29-1|14
CSVRGRDLNTEAFF
>TRBJ1-1|few|TRBV9|15
CASRPFSTGNTEAFF